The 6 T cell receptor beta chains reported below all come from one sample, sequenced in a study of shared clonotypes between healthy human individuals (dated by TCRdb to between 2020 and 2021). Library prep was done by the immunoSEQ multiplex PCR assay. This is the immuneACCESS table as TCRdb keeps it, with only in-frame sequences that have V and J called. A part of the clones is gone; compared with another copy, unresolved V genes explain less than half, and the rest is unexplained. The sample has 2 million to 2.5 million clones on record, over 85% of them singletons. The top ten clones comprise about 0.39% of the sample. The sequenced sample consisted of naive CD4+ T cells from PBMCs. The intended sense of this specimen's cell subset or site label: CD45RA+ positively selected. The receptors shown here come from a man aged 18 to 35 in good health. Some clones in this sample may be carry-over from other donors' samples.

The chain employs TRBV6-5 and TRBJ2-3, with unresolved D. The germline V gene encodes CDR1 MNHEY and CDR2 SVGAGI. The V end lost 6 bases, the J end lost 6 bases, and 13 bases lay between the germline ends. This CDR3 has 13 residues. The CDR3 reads CASSRIETDTQYF. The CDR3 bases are TGTGCCAGCAGCCGAATCGAAACCGATACGCAGTATTTT.

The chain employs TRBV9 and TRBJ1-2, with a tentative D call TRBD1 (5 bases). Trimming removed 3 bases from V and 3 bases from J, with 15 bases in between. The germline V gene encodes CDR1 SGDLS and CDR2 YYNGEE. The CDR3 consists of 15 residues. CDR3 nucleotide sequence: TGTGCCAGCAGCGGGGTCGGGGGTTCTGACTATGGCTACACCTTC. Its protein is CASSGVGGSDYGYTF.

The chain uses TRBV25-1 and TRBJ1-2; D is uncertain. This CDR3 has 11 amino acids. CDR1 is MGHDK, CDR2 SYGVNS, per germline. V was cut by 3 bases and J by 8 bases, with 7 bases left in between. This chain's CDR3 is CASSDNSGYTF. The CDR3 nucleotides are TGTGCCAGCAGTGATAACTCGGGCTACACCTTC.

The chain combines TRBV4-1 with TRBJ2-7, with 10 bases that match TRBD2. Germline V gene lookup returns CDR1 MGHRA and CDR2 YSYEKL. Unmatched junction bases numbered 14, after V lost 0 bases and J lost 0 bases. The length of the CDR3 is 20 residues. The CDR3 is CASSQESGSSGRVRSYEQYF. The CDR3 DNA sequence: TGCGCCAGCAGCCAAGAATCCGGTTCTAGCGGGAGAGTTCGCTCCTACGAGCAGTACTTC.

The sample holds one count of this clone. The CDR3 sequence is CASSLERYNEQFF. In DNA, the CDR3 is TGTGCCAGCAGCTTAGAACGGTACAATGAGCAGTTCTTC. V gene TRBV11-3 combines with J gene TRBJ2-1; no clear D. Germline CDR1 is SGHNT and CDR2 is YENEEA. The CDR3 length is 13 residues. V lost 0 bases to trimming and J lost 4 bases, with 4 bases between them.

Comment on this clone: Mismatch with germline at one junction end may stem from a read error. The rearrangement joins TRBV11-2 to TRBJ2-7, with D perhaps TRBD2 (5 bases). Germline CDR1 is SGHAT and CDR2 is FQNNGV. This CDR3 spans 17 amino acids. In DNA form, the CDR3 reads TGTGCCAGCAGCCCCCTTCTCCTGGGGATGTATCCACTCGTCGGGGACTTC. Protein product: CASSPLLLGMYPLVGDF.